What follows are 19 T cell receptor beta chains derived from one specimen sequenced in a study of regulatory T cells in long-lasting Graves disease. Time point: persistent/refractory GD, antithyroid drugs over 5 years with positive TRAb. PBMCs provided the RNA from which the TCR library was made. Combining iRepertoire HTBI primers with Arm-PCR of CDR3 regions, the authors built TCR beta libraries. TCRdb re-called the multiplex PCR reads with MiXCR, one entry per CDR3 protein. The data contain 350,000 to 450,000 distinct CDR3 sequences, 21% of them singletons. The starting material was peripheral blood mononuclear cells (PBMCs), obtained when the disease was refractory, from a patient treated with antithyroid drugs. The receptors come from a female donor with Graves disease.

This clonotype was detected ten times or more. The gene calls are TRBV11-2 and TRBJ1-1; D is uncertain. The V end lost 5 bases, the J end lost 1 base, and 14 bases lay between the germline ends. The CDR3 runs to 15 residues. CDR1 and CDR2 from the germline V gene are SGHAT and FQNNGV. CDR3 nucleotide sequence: TGTGCCAGCAGCCGATTGAGTGCTGGGAACACTGAAGCTTTCTTT. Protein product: CASSRLSAGNTEAFF.

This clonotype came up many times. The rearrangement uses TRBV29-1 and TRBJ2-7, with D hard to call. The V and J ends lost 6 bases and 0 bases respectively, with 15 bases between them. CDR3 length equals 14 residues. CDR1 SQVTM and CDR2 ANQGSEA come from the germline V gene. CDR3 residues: CSVAGGGSSYEQYF. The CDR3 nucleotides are TGCAGCGTAGCCGGTGGCGGTAGCTCCTACGAGCAGTACTTC.

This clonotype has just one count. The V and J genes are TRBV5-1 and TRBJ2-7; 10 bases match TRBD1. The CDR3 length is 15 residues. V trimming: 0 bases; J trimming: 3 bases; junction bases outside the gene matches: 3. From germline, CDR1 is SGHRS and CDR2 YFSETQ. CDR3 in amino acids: CASSLGRTGGYEQYF. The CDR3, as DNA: TGCGCCAGCAGCTTGGGTAGGACAGGGGGCTACGAGCAGTACTTC.

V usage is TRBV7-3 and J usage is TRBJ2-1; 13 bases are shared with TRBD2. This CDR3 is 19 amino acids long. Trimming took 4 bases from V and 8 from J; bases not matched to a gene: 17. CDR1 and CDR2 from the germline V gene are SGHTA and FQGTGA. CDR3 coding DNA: TGTGCCAGCAGCTCATTGACCGTGACCGGGACTAGCGGGACGGATGAGCAGTTCTTC. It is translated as CASSSLTVTGTSGTDEQFF. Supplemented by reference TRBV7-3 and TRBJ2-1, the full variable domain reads GAGVSQTPSNKVTEKGKYVELRCDPISGHTALYWYRQSLGQGPEFLIYFQGTGAADDSGLPNDRFFAVRPEGSVSTLKIQRTERGDSAVYLCASSSLTVTGTSGTDEQFFGPGTRLTVL.

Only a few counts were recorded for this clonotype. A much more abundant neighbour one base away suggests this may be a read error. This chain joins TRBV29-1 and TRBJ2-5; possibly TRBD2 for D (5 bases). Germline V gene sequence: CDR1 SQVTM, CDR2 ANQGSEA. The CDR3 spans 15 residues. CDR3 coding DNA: TGCAGCATTGAGGGATCCACTAGTTCGGGTGAGACCCAGTACTTC. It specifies CSIEGSTSSGETQYF.

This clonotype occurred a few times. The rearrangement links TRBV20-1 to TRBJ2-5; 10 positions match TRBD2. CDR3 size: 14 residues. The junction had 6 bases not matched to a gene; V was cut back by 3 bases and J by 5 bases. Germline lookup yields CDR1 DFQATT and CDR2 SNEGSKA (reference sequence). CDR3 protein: CSASQREGWETQYF. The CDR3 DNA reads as TGCAGTGCTAGTCAGCGGGAGGGTTGGGAGACCCAGTACTTC.

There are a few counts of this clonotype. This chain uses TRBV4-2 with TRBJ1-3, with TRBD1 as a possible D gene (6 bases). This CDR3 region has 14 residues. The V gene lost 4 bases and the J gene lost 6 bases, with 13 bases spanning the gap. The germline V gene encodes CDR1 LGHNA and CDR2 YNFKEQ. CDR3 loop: CASSPEGDENTIYF. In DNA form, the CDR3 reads TGTGCCAGCAGCCCAGAGGGGGATGAAAACACCATATATTTT.

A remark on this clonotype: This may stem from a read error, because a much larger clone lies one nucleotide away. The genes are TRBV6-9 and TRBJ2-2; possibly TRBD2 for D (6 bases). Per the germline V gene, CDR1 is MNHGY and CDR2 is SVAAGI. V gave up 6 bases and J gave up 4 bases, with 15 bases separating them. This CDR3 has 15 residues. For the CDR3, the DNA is TGTGCCAGCAGGTATCGGGAGTATGTCACCGGGGAGCTGTTTTTT. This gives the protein CASRYREYVTGELFF.

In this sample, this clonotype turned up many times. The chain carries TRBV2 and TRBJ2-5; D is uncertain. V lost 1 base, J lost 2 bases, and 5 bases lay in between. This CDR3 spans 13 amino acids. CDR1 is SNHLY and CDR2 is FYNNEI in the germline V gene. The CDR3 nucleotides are TGTGCCAGCAGTGAAGACCTTCAAGAGACCCAGTACTTC. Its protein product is CASSEDLQETQYF.

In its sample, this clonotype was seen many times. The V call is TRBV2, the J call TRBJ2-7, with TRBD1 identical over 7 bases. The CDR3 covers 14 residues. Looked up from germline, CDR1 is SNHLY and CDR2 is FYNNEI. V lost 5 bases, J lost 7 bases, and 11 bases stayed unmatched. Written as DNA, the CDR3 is TGTGCCAGCAGTATGACAGGGCAAGTAAGGGAGCAGTACTTC. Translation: CASSMTGQVREQYF.

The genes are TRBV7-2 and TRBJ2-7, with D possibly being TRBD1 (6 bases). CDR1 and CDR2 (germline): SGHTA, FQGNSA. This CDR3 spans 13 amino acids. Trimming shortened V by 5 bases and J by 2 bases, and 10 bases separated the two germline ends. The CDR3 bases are TGTGCCAGCAGCGGGACACCTACCTACGAGCAGTACTTC. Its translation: CASSGTPTYEQYF.

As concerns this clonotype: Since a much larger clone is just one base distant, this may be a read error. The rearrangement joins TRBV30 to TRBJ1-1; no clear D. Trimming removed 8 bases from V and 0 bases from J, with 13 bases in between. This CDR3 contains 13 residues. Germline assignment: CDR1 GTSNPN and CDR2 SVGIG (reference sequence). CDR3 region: CARIYGMNTEAFF. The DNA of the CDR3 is TGTGCCCGGATCTACGGCATGAACACTGAAGCTTTCTTT. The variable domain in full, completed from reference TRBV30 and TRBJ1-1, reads SQTIHQWPATLVQPVGSPLSLECTVEGTSNPNLYWYRQAAGRGLQLLFYSVGIGQISSEVPQNLSASRPQDRQFILSSKKLLLSDSGFYLCARIYGMNTEAFFGQGTRLTVV.

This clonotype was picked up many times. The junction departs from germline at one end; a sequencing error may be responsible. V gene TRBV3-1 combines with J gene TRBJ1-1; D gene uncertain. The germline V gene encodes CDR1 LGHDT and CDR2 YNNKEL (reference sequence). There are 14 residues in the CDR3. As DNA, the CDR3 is TGTGCCAGCAGCCACCTACAAGGGAACGCTGAAGCTTTCTTT. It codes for CASSHLQGNAEAFF.

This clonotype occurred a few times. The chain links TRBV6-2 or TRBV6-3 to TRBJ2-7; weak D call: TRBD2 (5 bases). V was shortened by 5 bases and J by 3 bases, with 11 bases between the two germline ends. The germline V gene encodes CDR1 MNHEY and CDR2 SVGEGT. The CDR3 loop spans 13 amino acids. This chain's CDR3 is CASSADWNYEQYF. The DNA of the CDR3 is TGTGCCAGCAGTGCGGACTGGAACTACGAGCAGTACTTC.

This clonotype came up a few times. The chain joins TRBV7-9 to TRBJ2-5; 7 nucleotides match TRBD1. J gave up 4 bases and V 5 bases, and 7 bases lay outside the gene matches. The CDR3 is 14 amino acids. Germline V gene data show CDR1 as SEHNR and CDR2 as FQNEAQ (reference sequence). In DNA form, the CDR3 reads TGTGCCAGCAGCGAAGGGGGCTTGGGAGAGACCCAGTACTTC. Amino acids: CASSEGGLGETQYF.

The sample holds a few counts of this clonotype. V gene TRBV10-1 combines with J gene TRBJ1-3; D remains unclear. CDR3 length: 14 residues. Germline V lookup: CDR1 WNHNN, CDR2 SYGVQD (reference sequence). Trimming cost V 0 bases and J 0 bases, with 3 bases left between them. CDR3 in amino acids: CASSESSSGNTIYF. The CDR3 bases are TGCGCCAGCAGTGAGTCCAGCTCTGGAAACACCATATATTTT.

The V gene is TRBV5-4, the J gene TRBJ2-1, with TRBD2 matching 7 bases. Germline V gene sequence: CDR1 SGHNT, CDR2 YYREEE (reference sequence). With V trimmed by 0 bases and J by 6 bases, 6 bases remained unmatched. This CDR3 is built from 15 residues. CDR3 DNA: TGTGCCAGCAGCTTGGGAGGGAGGGCCCCCAATGAGCAGTTCTTC. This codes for CASSLGGRAPNEQFF.

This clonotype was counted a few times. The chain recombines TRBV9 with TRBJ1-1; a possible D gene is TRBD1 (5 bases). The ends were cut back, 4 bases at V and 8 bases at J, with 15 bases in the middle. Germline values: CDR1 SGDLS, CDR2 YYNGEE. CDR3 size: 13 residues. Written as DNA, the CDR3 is TGTGCCAGCAGCCGGGCTAGCGGGGGAGAAGCTTTCTTT. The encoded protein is CASSRASGGEAFF.

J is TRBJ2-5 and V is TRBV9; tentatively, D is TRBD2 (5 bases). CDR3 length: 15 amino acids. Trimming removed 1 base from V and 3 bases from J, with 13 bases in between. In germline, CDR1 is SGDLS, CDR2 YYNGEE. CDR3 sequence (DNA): TGTGCCAGCAGCGTATTCGAAGGGCGGGAAGAGACCCAGTACTTC. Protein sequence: CASSVFEGREETQYF.